Listed below are T cell receptor beta chains from one sample, sequenced in a study of technical replicates of blood from a handful of donors. The data were produced by immunoSEQ multiplex PCR, yet TCRdb's version contains in-frame clones alone and is incomplete. Here the sample spans 65,000 to 90,000 clones, around 90% being singletons. The sample was T cells isolated from PBMCs. These receptors were collected from a human donor in good health. Both conserved end residues are part of each CDR3. A D gene is named only where the DNA matches it firmly. A row's size may be missing; if present it is once, few, many or a size class.

TRBJ1-1,-,TRBV28,few,CASRPTANTEAFF,TGTGCCAGCAGACCCACAGCGAACACTGAAGCTTTCTTT
TRBJ1-5,TRBD1,TRBV7-8,-,CASSLDYRGILSNQPQHF,TGTGCCAGCAGCTTAGACTACAGGGGGATCCTTAGCAATCAGCCCCAGCATTTT
TRBJ1-4,-,TRBV4-1,-,CASATGAGANEKLFF,TGCGCCAGCGCCACCGGAGCGGGGGCCAATGAAAAACTGTTTTTT
TRBJ2-6,TRBD1,TRBV30,-,CAWSADRGGGANVLTF,TGTGCCTGGAGTGCTGACAGGGGTGGTGGGGCCAACGTCCTGACTTTC
TRBJ1-5,TRBD1,TRBV28,-,CASSLPGQAISNQPQHF,TGTGCCAGCAGTTTGCCCGGACAGGCAATAAGCAATCAGCCCCAGCATTTT
TRBJ1-4,-,TRBV21-1,once,CASSNADSPILF,TGTGCCAGCAGCAACGCTGACAGCCCTATACTTTTT
TRBJ2-7,TRBD2,TRBV18,-,CASSPRTSGPYEQYF,TGTGCCAGCTCACCAAGGACTAGCGGCCCCTACGAGCAGTACTTC
TRBJ1-1,-,TRBV5-1,-,CASTSWGGVGTEAFF,TGCGCCAGCACCTCCTGGGGGGGAGTGGGGACTGAAGCTTTCTTT
TRBJ2-7,-,TRBV6-1,-,CASSEARARSYEQYF,TGTGCCAGCAGTGAAGCCAGGGCGCGCTCCTACGAGCAGTACTTC
TRBJ1-2,-,TRBV19,-,CASSNGGRTNYGYTF,TGTGCCAGTAGTAATGGGGGGAGGACTAACTATGGCTACACCTTC
TRBJ2-2,TRBD2,TRBV2,-,CASIPGLVNSGELFF,TGTGCCAGCATCCCGGGACTAGTGAATTCCGGGGAGCTGTTTTTT
TRBJ2-7,TRBD2,TRBV4-1,-,CASSQTTRDYLRYEQYF,TGCGCCAGCAGCCAAACTACCCGGGACTACCTCAGGTACGAGCAGTACTTC
TRBJ1-3,-,TRBV19,-,CASSIETRFGNTIYF,TGTGCCAGTAGTATAGAGACCAGGTTTGGAAACACCATATATTTT
TRBJ2-3,-,TRBV11-2,-,CASSLAGTSTDTQYF,TGTGCCAGCAGCTTAGCCGGGACTAGCACAGATACGCAGTATTTT
TRBJ2-1,-,TRBV5-4,few,CASSLRPESFDEQFF,TGTGCCAGCAGCTTAAGGCCGGAGTCCTTCGATGAGCAGTTCTTC